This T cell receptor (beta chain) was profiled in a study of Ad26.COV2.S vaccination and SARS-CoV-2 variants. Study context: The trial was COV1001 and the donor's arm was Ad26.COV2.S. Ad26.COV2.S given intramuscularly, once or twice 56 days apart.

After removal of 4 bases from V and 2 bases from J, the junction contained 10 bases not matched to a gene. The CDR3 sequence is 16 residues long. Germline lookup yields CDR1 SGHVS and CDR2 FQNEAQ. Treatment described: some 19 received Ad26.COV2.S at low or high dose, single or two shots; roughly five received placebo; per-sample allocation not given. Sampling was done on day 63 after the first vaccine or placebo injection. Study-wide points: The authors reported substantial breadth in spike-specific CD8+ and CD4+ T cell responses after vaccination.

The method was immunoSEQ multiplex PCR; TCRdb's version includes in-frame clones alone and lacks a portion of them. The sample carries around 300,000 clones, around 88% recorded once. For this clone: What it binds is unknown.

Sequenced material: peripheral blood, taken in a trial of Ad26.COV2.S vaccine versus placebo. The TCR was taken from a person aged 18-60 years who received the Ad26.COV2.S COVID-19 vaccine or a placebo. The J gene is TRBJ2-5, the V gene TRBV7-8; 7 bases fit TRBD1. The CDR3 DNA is TGTGCCAGCAGCTCGTTCCGGGACAGCCTGCAAGAGACCCAGTACTTC. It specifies CASSSFRDSLQETQYF.